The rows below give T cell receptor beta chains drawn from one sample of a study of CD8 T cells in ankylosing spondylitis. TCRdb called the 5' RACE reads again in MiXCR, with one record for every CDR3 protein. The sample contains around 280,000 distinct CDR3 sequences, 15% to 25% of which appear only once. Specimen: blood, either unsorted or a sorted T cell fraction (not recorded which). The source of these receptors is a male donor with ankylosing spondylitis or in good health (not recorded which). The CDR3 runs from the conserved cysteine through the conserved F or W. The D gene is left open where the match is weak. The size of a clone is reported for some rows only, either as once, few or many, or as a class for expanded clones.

DNA: TGTGCCAGCAGCCCCTTCGGGGACAGGGGCCATGGCTACACCTTC
CDR3: CASSPFGDRGHGYTF
V: TRBV3-1
J: TRBJ1-2
D: TRBD1
size: few

DNA: TGTGCCATCACCGGGTCAGGAAACTATGGCTACACCTTC
CDR3: CAITGSGNYGYTF
V: TRBV10-3
J: TRBJ1-2
D: .
size: .

DNA: TGCAGTGCCCCGGACCTTTTTAGCACAGATACGCAGTATTTT
CDR3: CSAPDLFSTDTQYF
V: TRBV20-1
J: TRBJ2-3
D: .
size: many

DNA: TGCGCCAGCAGCTTGCTGGGACAGGGGACGACAGATACGCAGTATTTT
CDR3: CASSLLGQGTTDTQYF
V: TRBV5-1
J: TRBJ2-3
D: TRBD1
size: .

DNA: TGTGCCACCAGCACCACCACAGGGGGCTATAATTCACCCCTCCACTTT
CDR3: CATSTTTGGYNSPLHF
V: TRBV15
J: TRBJ1-6
D: TRBD1
size: many

DNA: TGTGCCACCTCTCCGCCAGGGTGGGGCCCTAGCACAGATACGCAGTATTTT
CDR3: CATSPPGWGPSTDTQYF
V: TRBV3-1
J: TRBJ2-3
D: .
size: once

DNA: TGCAGTGCTAGCAGGACAGGGGGCGACACCGGGGAGCTGTTTTTT
CDR3: CSASRTGGDTGELFF
V: TRBV20-1
J: TRBJ2-2
D: TRBD1
size: few

DNA: TGTGCCAGCAGCTGGGGGGAGATCTACCGGGGGACCCAGTACTTC
CDR3: CASSWGEIYRGTQYF
V: TRBV11-1
J: TRBJ2-5
D: .
size: .

DNA: TGTGCCAGCACCCGCGGGGGGACCGGGGAGCTGTTTTTT
CDR3: CASTRGGTGELFF
V: TRBV12-3/TRBV12-4
J: TRBJ2-2
D: TRBD2
size: few

DNA: TGTGCCAGCAGCGTAGGGCAGGGGGATGGCTACACCTTC
CDR3: CASSVGQGDGYTF
V: TRBV9
J: TRBJ1-2
D: TRBD1
size: few

DNA: TGCAGTGCTAGGAGACCAGGGTCTAGCACAGATACGCAGTATTTT
CDR3: CSARRPGSSTDTQYF
V: TRBV20-1
J: TRBJ2-3
D: .
size: .

DNA: TGCGCCAGCAGCTCAGTGGTACTAGGAGATACGCAGTATTTT
CDR3: CASSSVVLGDTQYF
V: TRBV5-1
J: TRBJ2-3
D: .
size: few

DNA: TGTGCCAGCAGGCTGGCTGGGATAGATCAAGAGACCCAGTACTTC
CDR3: CASRLAGIDQETQYF
V: TRBV28
J: TRBJ2-5
D: .
size: .

DNA: TGTGCCAGCACCCTACAGGGCTGGGCCCTCCACTTT
CDR3: CASTLQGWALHF
V: TRBV12-3/TRBV12-4
J: TRBJ1-6
D: .
size: .

DNA: TGTGCCAGCAGCCGAACGTCGACTAGCGGGAGCACAGATACGCAGTATTTT
CDR3: CASSRTSTSGSTDTQYF
V: TRBV11-2
J: TRBJ2-3
D: TRBD2
size: few

DNA: TGTGCCAGCAGCCTCACTAGCGGTCTTGGCACAGATACGCAGTATTTT
CDR3: CASSLTSGLGTDTQYF
V: TRBV4-2
J: TRBJ2-3
D: TRBD2
size: many

DNA: TGCAGCGTTGGCGGGGGAAGGGAGACCCAGTACTTC
CDR3: CSVGGGRETQYF
V: TRBV29-1
J: TRBJ2-5
D: TRBD2
size: many

DNA: TGTGCCATCAGTGCAACCGGCGGGACGCAAGAGACCCAGTACTTC
CDR3: CAISATGGTQETQYF
V: TRBV10-3
J: TRBJ2-5
D: .
size: few

DNA: TGTGCCAGCAGCTTAGCGAGTCAAAGGGATGAGCAGTTCTTC
CDR3: CASSLASQRDEQFF
V: TRBV7-6
J: TRBJ2-1
D: .
size: few

DNA: TGCGCCAGCAGCCTGAAGAATTCAGGGGTTGTAACAGATACGCAGTATTTT
CDR3: CASSLKNSGVVTDTQYF
V: TRBV5-1
J: TRBJ2-3
D: .
size: few

DNA: TGCAGTGCCCGTACAGGGGGAAATCAGCCCCAGCATTTT
CDR3: CSARTGGNQPQHF
V: TRBV20-1
J: TRBJ1-5
D: TRBD1
size: many

DNA: TGTGCCAGCAGCTTAGTAGGTCAGACAGATACGCAGTATTTT
CDR3: CASSLVGQTDTQYF
V: TRBV11-2
J: TRBJ2-3
D: .
size: many

DNA: TGTGCCAGCAGCTTAGGCGACAGACTTAATGAAAAACTGTTTTTT
CDR3: CASSLGDRLNEKLFF
V: TRBV7-2
J: TRBJ1-4
D: .
size: .

DNA: TGTGCCAGCAACGGAGTTTTGTACAATGAGCAGTTCTTC
CDR3: CASNGVLYNEQFF
V: TRBV25-1
J: TRBJ2-1
D: .
size: many

DNA: TGTGCCAGCAGCTTAGTGGGCGGGCTGAGCACAGATACGCAGTATTTT
CDR3: CASSLVGGLSTDTQYF
V: TRBV11-2
J: TRBJ2-3
D: .
size: .

DNA: TGTGCCAGCAGTGCACAGGGGGTACTCAATGAGCAGTTCTTC
CDR3: CASSAQGVLNEQFF
V: TRBV12-3/TRBV12-4
J: TRBJ2-1
D: TRBD1
size: many

DNA: TGTGCCAGCAGCCGACAGGGGATTAACTATGGCTACACCTTC
CDR3: CASSRQGINYGYTF
V: TRBV14
J: TRBJ1-2
D: TRBD1
size: few

DNA: TGCAGCGTTGAAGAAGCAGGGGGCCCCAAAAACATTCAGTACTTC
CDR3: CSVEEAGGPKNIQYF
V: TRBV29-1
J: TRBJ2-4
D: TRBD1
size: many

DNA: TGCGCCAGCAGCCAAGATAATCTCAGTCATGAGCAGTTCTTC
CDR3: CASSQDNLSHEQFF
V: TRBV4-1
J: TRBJ2-1
D: .
size: many

DNA: TGTGCCAGCAGCCTGTCAGGGGATGACTATGGCTACACCTTC
CDR3: CASSLSGDDYGYTF
V: TRBV5-6
J: TRBJ1-2
D: .
size: .

DNA: TGCGCCAGCAGCTTGGAAGGCGGGATGGGTCAGCCCCAGCATTTT
CDR3: CASSLEGGMGQPQHF
V: TRBV5-1
J: TRBJ1-5
D: .
size: .

DNA: TGTGCCAGCAGGGACATCGGGGGCTCTGGGGCCAACGTCCTGACTTTC
CDR3: CASRDIGGSGANVLTF
V: TRBV6-4
J: TRBJ2-6
D: .
size: .

DNA: TGCGCCAGCAGCGAGACAGGGCGGCAGCCCCAGCATTTT
CDR3: CASSETGRQPQHF
V: TRBV5-1
J: TRBJ1-5
D: TRBD1
size: few

DNA: TGTGCCAGCAGCGTAGCCCCTAACTATGGCTACACCTTC
CDR3: CASSVAPNYGYTF
V: TRBV9
J: TRBJ1-2
D: .
size: few

DNA: TGTGCCAGCAGCCACGACAGAGTGGGGCCCCAGCATTTT
CDR3: CASSHDRVGPQHF
V: TRBV3-1
J: TRBJ1-5
D: .
size: many

DNA: TGCGCCAGCAGCTTGGGGCAGCTCGGGATTATGGAAAACATTCAGTACTTC
CDR3: CASSLGQLGIMENIQYF
V: TRBV5-1
J: TRBJ2-4
D: .
size: few

DNA: TGTGCCAGCACCCTGGGCAGGTCTCGAGGCTACACCTTC
CDR3: CASTLGRSRGYTF
V: TRBV28
J: TRBJ1-2
D: .
size: many

DNA: TGCAGTGCTAGAGGAACTTCACCGGGCGAATCCACCTCTGGAAACACCATATATTTT
CDR3: CSARGTSPGESTSGNTIYF
V: TRBV20-1
J: TRBJ1-3
D: .
size: .

DNA: TGTGCCAGCAGTGAATCCACTTTCCGAGGAGCAGATACGCAGTATTTT
CDR3: CASSESTFRGADTQYF
V: TRBV6-1
J: TRBJ2-3
D: .
size: .

DNA: TGCGCCAGCAGCGACCCACAGGGAGGAGATACGCAGTATTTT
CDR3: CASSDPQGGDTQYF
V: TRBV5-1
J: TRBJ2-3
D: .
size: many

DNA: TGTGCCAGCAGTTTAGGGGGGACAGCGAATCAGCCCCAGCATTTT
CDR3: CASSLGGTANQPQHF
V: TRBV12-3/TRBV12-4
J: TRBJ1-5
D: TRBD1
size: few

DNA: TGTGCCGCCCTCTCCGGACTAGCGGGGGGAAAAGAGACCCAGTACTTC
CDR3: CAALSGLAGGKETQYF
V: TRBV10-3
J: TRBJ2-5
D: TRBD2
size: few

DNA: TGCGCCAGCAGCTTGAGCCTTCGGGGCATGACTGGAGATACGCAGTATTTT
CDR3: CASSLSLRGMTGDTQYF
V: TRBV5-1
J: TRBJ2-3
D: .
size: .

DNA: TGTGCCAGCAGCTTACGACTTGAAAAACCGTTTTTT
CDR3: CASSLRLEKPFF
V: TRBV7-9
J: TRBJ1-4
D: .
size: .

DNA: TGCAGGGCCAGGACAGGGACCTATAATCAGCCCCAGCATTTT
CDR3: CRARTGTYNQPQHF
V: TRBV20-1
J: TRBJ1-5
D: TRBD1
size: .

DNA: TGTGCCAGCAGTGAAGAAGGGGGTTGGACTCGGTTGCCCCAGCATTTT
CDR3: CASSEEGGWTRLPQHF
V: TRBV6-1
J: TRBJ1-5
D: .
size: .

DNA: TGTGCCAGCAAGGACAGGGGCAATCAGCCCCAGCATTTT
CDR3: CASKDRGNQPQHF
V: TRBV6-2/TRBV6-3
J: TRBJ1-5
D: TRBD1
size: .

DNA: TGTGCCAGCAGCCTTCGGGACAGGGGATATGAGCAGTTCTTC
CDR3: CASSLRDRGYEQFF
V: TRBV7-6
J: TRBJ2-1
D: TRBD1
size: .

DNA: TGTGCCAGCAGTTTAAGGACAGGGGGCACCGGGGAGCTGTTTTTT
CDR3: CASSLRTGGTGELFF
V: TRBV27
J: TRBJ2-2
D: TRBD1
size: .